This T cell receptor beta chain emerged from a study of blood T cell repertoires in COVID-19. The CDR3 spans 17 residues. Between the trimmed V and J ends, which lost 3 bases and 5 bases, there was a span of 21 bases. Germline CDR1 and CDR2: KGHDR and SFDVKD. TCRdb's table, derived via immunoSEQ multiplex PCR, lists solely in-frame clones and lacks some. Among a few hundred thousand clones listed, 80% to 90% were seen once. This TCR was recovered from a woman between 35 and 50 years old who had been exposed to COVID-19. The chain links TRBV24-1 to TRBJ1-2; D is perhaps TRBD1 (5 bases). Sequenced material: PBMCs or T cells enriched from blood (not recorded which). The CDR3 DNA reads TGTGCCACCAGTGATGATAAATCGACAGTCCTCGGGTATGGCTACACCTTC. It specifies CATSDDKSTVLGYGYTF.